Following are 2 T cell receptor beta chains from one sample sequenced in a study of blood T cell repertoires in COVID-19. The data were produced by immunoSEQ multiplex PCR, yet TCRdb's version contains in-frame clones alone and is incomplete. This sample has around 58,000 clones; 90% occur once, and the top ten carry under 15%. Sequencing was carried out using peripheral blood. All receptors derive from a human donor with active COVID-19. The donor label of this sample is uncertain.

The CDR3 is CASSGRGWELFF. As DNA, the CDR3 is TGTGCCAGTAGTGGGCGGGGCTGGGAGCTGTTTTTT. J is TRBJ2-2 and V is TRBV19; TRBD2 might be the D (6 bases). The V gene lost 5 bases and the J gene lost 9 bases, with 10 bases spanning the gap. The germline CDR1 and CDR2 sequences are LNHDA and SQIVND (reference sequence). The CDR3 totals 12 residues.

This chain connects TRBV19 to TRBJ2-1; 8 nucleotides match TRBD1. The J segment lost 0 bases and the V segment lost 6 bases, leaving 4 bases of the junction unmatched. The CDR3 extends over 15 amino acids. Germline V gene lookup returns CDR1 LNHDA and CDR2 SQIVND (reference sequence). The CDR3 loop is CASRRDRSSYNEQFF. The CDR3 DNA is TGTGCCAGTAGAAGGGACAGGAGCTCCTACAATGAGCAGTTCTTC.